Below are 24 T cell receptor beta chains sequenced from a single sample in a study of shared clonotypes between healthy human individuals. TCRdb's copy holds only in-frame clones and misses some; the assay was immunoSEQ multiplex PCR. The sample records roughly 2.2 million clones, 85% to 95% being singletons. Sequencing was carried out using naive CD4+ T cells from PBMCs. Documented subset: CD45RA+ positively selected. These receptors all stem from a man aged 18-30 years in good health. Some clones in this sample may be carry-over from other donors' samples.

V is TRBV7-9 and J is TRBJ2-2, with 7 bases matching TRBD2. Germline CDR1 and CDR2: SEHNR and FQNEAQ (reference sequence). This CDR3 is 16 amino acids long. J was trimmed by 3 bases and V by 5 bases; bases with no gene match: 9. CDR3 loop: CASSPTGAGDTGELFF. In DNA, the CDR3 is TGTGCCAGCAGCCCCACTGGGGCGGGGGACACCGGGGAGCTGTTTTTT.

This clone has just one count. V and J are TRBV5-1 and TRBJ2-3, with TRBD2 identical over 12 bases. Germline V CDR1 and CDR2: SGHRS, YFSETQ. The CDR3 is 19 residues long. J gave up 3 bases and V 4 bases, and 15 bases lay outside the gene matches. Here the CDR3 DNA reads TGCGCCAGCAGCGCCAGACTAGCGGGAGTGGGATTTTCTACAGATACGCAGTATTTT. Its protein product is CASSARLAGVGFSTDTQYF.

The gene calls are TRBV7-2 and TRBJ1-5; D gene unclear. The CDR3 covers 14 residues. CDR1 and CDR2 (germline): SGHTA, FQGNSA. The V end was cut by 1 base, the J end by 7 bases, with 11 bases between. The CDR3 DNA is TGTGCCAGCAGCTTAGGAGGTGCGTTCCAGCCCCAGCATTTT. This translates into CASSLGGAFQPQHF.

The chain links TRBV18 to TRBJ1-1; 12 bases agree with TRBD1. Germline CDR1 KGHSH, CDR2 LQKENI. CDR3 length: 15 residues. With V trimmed by 3 bases and J by 5 bases, 4 bases remained unmatched. The chain's CDR3 is CASSPRDRGRTEAFF. As DNA, the CDR3 is TGTGCCAGCTCACCCCGGGACAGGGGGCGAACTGAAGCTTTCTTT.

This rearrangement joins TRBV15 to TRBJ2-7; TRBD2 is a possible D gene (6 bases). Germline values: CDR1 LNHNV, CDR2 YYDKDF (reference sequence). Trimming cost V 0 bases and J 2 bases, with 14 bases left between them. The CDR3 is 16 amino acids. The CDR3 sequence: CATSRDPGGIPYEQYF. The CDR3 region has the DNA TGTGCCACCAGCAGAGATCCCGGGGGAATACCCTACGAGCAGTACTTC.

The chain employs TRBV19 and TRBJ2-2, with D perhaps TRBD2 (6 bases). The V and J ends lost 7 bases and 1 base respectively, with 13 bases between them. Per the germline V gene, CDR1 is LNHDA and CDR2 is SQIVND (reference sequence). There are 15 residues in the CDR3. The CDR3 sequence is CASNNPGRNTGELFF. The CDR3 nucleotides read TGTGCCAGTAACAATCCCGGGAGGAACACCGGGGAGCTGTTTTTT.

The CDR3 coding sequence is TGCGCCAGCAGGGGATTAGGGGGTGAAAAACTGTTTTTT. The encoded protein is CASRGLGGEKLFF. The V gene is TRBV5-1, the J gene TRBJ1-4; D perhaps matches TRBD1 (6 bases). Germline V lookup: CDR1 SGHRS, CDR2 YFSETQ. Between the trimmed V and J ends, which lost 5 bases and 7 bases, there was a span of 12 bases. The CDR3 is 13 residues long.

The V gene is TRBV18, the J gene TRBJ1-3; perhaps TRBD1 as D (5 bases). The V end was cut by 3 bases, the J end by 0 bases, with 24 bases between. CDR1 and CDR2 from the germline V gene are KGHSH and LQKENI. This CDR3 has 20 residues. In nucleotides, the CDR3 is TGTGCCAGCTCACCGCGCGCCAACCGCCCCTCGGGGGACTCTGGAAACACCATATATTTT. Translation: CASSPRANRPSGDSGNTIYF. Filled out from reference TRBV18 and TRBJ1-3, the complete variable domain reads NAGVMQNPRHLVRRRGQEARLRCSPMKGHSHVYWYRQLPEEGLKFMVYLQKENIIDESGMPKERFSAEFPKEGPSILRIQQVVRGDSAAYFCASSPRANRPSGDSGNTIYFGEGSWLTVV.

The table lists this clone with a count of one. Other DNA sequences in this specimen translate into the identical CDR3. The chain couples TRBV10-3 to TRBJ2-7; D unresolved. V was pared by 0 bases and J by 1 base, with 7 bases between. The germline V gene encodes CDR1 ENHRY and CDR2 SYGVKD. CDR3 size: 14 residues. The CDR3 here is CAISESPASYEQYF. CDR3 sequence (DNA): TGTGCCATCAGTGAGTCACCAGCTTCCTACGAGCAGTACTTC.

This clone was seen a single time. This chain uses TRBV30 with TRBJ2-7; D might be TRBD1 (5 bases). Trimming cost V 0 bases and J 0 bases, with 15 bases left between them. The CDR3 spans 16 residues. Per the germline V gene, CDR1 is GTSNPN and CDR2 is SVGIG (reference sequence). The DNA for the CDR3 is TGTGCCTGGAGTGTACGGGTAGGGGCGGTCTCCTACGAGCAGTACTTC. Its protein product is CAWSVRVGAVSYEQYF. The full variable domain, completed using reference TRBV30 and TRBJ2-7, is SQTIHQWPATLVQPVGSPLSLECTVEGTSNPNLYWYRQAAGRGLQLLFYSVGIGQISSEVPQNLSASRPQDRQFILSSKKLLLSDSGFYLCAWSVRVGAVSYEQYFGPGTRLTVT.

The V gene is TRBV28, the J gene TRBJ2-5; TRBD2 is a possible D gene (7 bases). The DNA end is a closer match to TRBJ2-7, so the J assignment may be wrong. The CDR3 loop spans 16 amino acids. The germline CDR1 and CDR2 sequences are MDHEN and SYDVKM. As DNA, the CDR3 is TGTGCCAGCACGATGGGGGGGGCCCCCACGATCTACGAGCAGTACTTC. It encodes CASTMGGAPTIYEQYF.

The chain recombines TRBV28 with TRBJ1-5; D perhaps matches TRBD1 (5 bases). Trimming stripped 2 bases from V and 4 bases from J, with 12 bases between. CDR1 is MDHEN and CDR2 is SYDVKM in the germline V gene. The CDR3 is 15 amino acids. The CDR3 loop is CASSLVQGVNQPQHF. DNA of the CDR3: TGTGCCAGCAGTTTAGTCCAGGGCGTTAATCAGCCCCAGCATTTT.

The J gene is TRBJ2-3, the V gene TRBV5-1, with 10 positions matching TRBD2. Unmatched junction bases numbered 13, after V lost 0 bases and J lost 0 bases. CDR1 and CDR2 from the germline V gene are SGHRS and YFSETQ. The CDR3 consists of 20 residues. CDR3 in amino acids: CASSLVGLAGVVPSTDTQYF. The CDR3 coding sequence is TGCGCCAGCAGCTTGGTCGGGCTAGCGGGAGTAGTGCCTAGCACAGATACGCAGTATTTT.

This chain connects TRBV4-2 to TRBJ1-4, with D tentatively TRBD1 (6 bases). Trimming removed 1 base from V and 7 bases from J, with 19 bases in between. CDR1 and CDR2 (germline): LGHNA, YNFKEQ. The CDR3 is made up of 17 amino acids. The CDR3 reads CASSQGPSGGAGEKLFF. Here the CDR3 DNA reads TGTGCCAGCAGCCAAGGCCCCTCGGGGGGGGCTGGTGAAAAACTGTTTTTT.

The rearrangement uses TRBV10-3 and TRBJ2-3, with 9 bases that match TRBD2. CDR3 length: 16 residues. Unmatched junction bases numbered 12, after V lost 6 bases and J lost 5 bases. Germline lookup yields CDR1 ENHRY and CDR2 SYGVKD. CDR3 sequence (DNA): TGTGCCATCAGAGATGGGCGGGAGGGCCGTGTAGATACGCAGTATTTT. Its translation: CAIRDGREGRVDTQYF.

The chain employs TRBV28 and TRBJ2-7; possible D gene TRBD2, 5 bases. CDR3 length: 11 residues. Looked up from germline, CDR1 is MDHEN and CDR2 is SYDVKM. This CDR3 is CAVEGLGEQYF. The DNA of the CDR3 is TGTGCGGTCGAGGGATTGGGGGAGCAGTACTTC.

This clone was recorded a few times. J is TRBJ2-2 and V is TRBV9, with TRBD1 identical over 7 bases. V lost 3 bases and J lost 4; bases outside the gene matches: 6. The CDR3 consists of 15 residues. Germline-derived CDR1 and CDR2 are SGDLS and YYNGEE. CDR3 protein: CASSGQGSFTGELFF. For the CDR3, the DNA is TGTGCCAGCAGCGGACAGGGTTCGTTCACCGGGGAGCTGTTTTTT.

J is TRBJ2-5 and V is TRBV9, with TRBD1 as a possible D gene (6 bases). Trimming stripped 4 bases from V and 2 bases from J, with 12 bases between. The CDR3 runs 14 residues. Germline CDR1 and CDR2: SGDLS and YYNGEE. CDR3 residues: CASSPIGGQETQYF. CDR3 DNA sequence: TGTGCCAGCAGCCCCATAGGGGGACAAGAGACCCAGTACTTC.

The chain employs TRBV20-1 and TRBJ2-7; D unresolved. CDR1 DFQATT and CDR2 SNEGSKA come from the germline V gene (reference sequence). V was pared by 6 bases and J by 7 bases, with 10 bases between. The CDR3 spans 10 residues. The DNA of the CDR3 is TGCAGTGCCAGTAGACGGGAGCAGTACTTC. This encodes CSASRREQYF.

This chain uses TRBV21-1 with TRBJ2-6; TRBD1, the D gene given by the table, was not confirmed from the DNA. TRBV21-1 is flagged as a pseudogene. This CDR3 is 18 amino acids long. The CDR3 spells CASSATGQGDSGANVLTF. Here the CDR3 DNA reads TGTGCCAGCAGCGCAACGGGACAGGGTGATTCTGGGGCCAACGTCCTGACTTTC.

This chain links TRBV7-2 with TRBJ2-5; D is unclear. Trimming took 5 bases from V and 1 from J, leaving 11 bases between them. The CDR3 extends over 14 amino acids. Germline assignment: CDR1 SGHTA and CDR2 FQGNSA. As DNA, the CDR3 is TGTGCCAGCAGCCCCCGGAAGCCCCAAGAGACCCAGTACTTC. Translation gives CASSPRKPQETQYF.

J is TRBJ2-4 and V is TRBV12-1; the table calls TRBD2, which could not be checked here. TRBV12-1 is listed as a pseudogene. This CDR3 is built from 17 residues. The CDR3 DNA reads TGTGCCAGCATCAACAATCTAGCGGGAGGCATCAAAAACATTCAGTACTTC. Translation: CASINNLAGGIKNIQYF.

The chain employs TRBV15 and TRBJ2-7, with 7 bases lining up with TRBD1. This CDR3 has 15 residues. V was pared by 5 bases and J by 7 bases, with 14 bases of the junction left unmatched. CDR1 and CDR2 from the germline V gene are LNHNV and YYDKDF (reference sequence). CDR3 sequence (DNA): TGTGCCACCAGCCCTCACCCAAGGACAGGCGGGGAGCAGTACTTC. Translated, it gives CATSPHPRTGGEQYF.

The chain is built from TRBV11-2 and TRBJ2-1; 8 positions match TRBD2. V was clipped by 5 bases and J by 6 bases; unmatched bases: 9. The CDR3 is 15 amino acids. The germline CDR1 and CDR2 sequences are SGHAT and FQNNGV. Here the CDR3 DNA reads TGTGCCAGCAGCCTACGAGCGGGAGCGGTCAATGAGCAGTTCTTC. This encodes CASSLRAGAVNEQFF.